This T cell receptor beta chain derives from a study of T-cell memory formation after mild COVID-19. About the study: TCR clusters showed largely donor specificity.

As regards this clonotype: Antigen unknown.

The authors produced TCR alpha and TCR beta cDNA libraries with sample barcodes and UMIs by 5'RACE using constant-segment primers. TCRdb re-derived calls from the 5' RACE reads in MiXCR, one entry per CDR3 protein. The repertoire holds approximately 390,000 distinct CDR3 sequences, with about 16% as singletons. Study-wide results and caveats: Mostly located in CM and EM were contracting CD4+ clones, with contracting CD8+ clones located in EMRA.

CDR3 length: 15 residues. V was pared by 2 bases and J by 6 bases, with 4 bases of the junction left unmatched. CDR1 is SGHVS, CDR2 FQNEAQ, per germline. The clonotype comes from a young man who had mild COVID-19 (a few samples of this study predate the infection). Cell type and time point are not known. Source material: PBMCs or a T cell subset sorted from them (not recorded which). The chain is built from TRBV7-8 and TRBJ2-1; 10 positions match TRBD2. The CDR3 is CASSLRASGGNEQFF. DNA for the CDR3: TGTGCCAGCAGCTTACGGGCTAGCGGGGGCAATGAGCAGTTCTTC.